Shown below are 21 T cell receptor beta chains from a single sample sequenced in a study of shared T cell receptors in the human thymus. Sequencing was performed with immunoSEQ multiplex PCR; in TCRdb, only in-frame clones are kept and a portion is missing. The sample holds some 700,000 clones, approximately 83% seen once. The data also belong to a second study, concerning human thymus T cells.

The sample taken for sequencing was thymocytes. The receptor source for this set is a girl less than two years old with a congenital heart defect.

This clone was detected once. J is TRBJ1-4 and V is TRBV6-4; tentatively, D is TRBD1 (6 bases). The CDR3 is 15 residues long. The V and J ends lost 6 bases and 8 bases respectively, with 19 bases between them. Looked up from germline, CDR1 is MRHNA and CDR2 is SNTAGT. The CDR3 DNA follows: TGTGCCAGCAGGCAGAGAAACAGGGTAGGCGAAAAACTGTTTTTT. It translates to CASRQRNRVGEKLFF.

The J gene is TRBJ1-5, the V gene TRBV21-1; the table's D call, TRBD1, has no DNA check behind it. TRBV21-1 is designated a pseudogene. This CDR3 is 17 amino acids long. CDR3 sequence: CASSMPGRQGACQPQHF. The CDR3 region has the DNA TGTGCCAGCAGCATGCCCGGGCGACAGGGGGCTTGTCAGCCCCAGCATTTT.

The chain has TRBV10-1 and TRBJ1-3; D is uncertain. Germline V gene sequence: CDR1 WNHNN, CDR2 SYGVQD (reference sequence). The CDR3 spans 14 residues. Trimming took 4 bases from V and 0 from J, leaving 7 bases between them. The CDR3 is CASSGGHSGNTIYF. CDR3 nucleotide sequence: TGCGCCAGCAGTGGAGGGCACTCTGGAAACACCATATATTTT.

The CDR3: CASSRGTPTDTQYF. DNA of the CDR3: TGTGCCAGCTCACGAGGGACTCCCACAGATACGCAGTATTTT. The chain combines TRBV18 with TRBJ2-3, with a tentative D call TRBD2 (6 bases). Germline-derived CDR1 and CDR2 are KGHSH and LQKENI. The CDR3 spans 14 residues. The V gene lost 4 bases and the J gene lost 2 bases, with 10 bases spanning the gap.

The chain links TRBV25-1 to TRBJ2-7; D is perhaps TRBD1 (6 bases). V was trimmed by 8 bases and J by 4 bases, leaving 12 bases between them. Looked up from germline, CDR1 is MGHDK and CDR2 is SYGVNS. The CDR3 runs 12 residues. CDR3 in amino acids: CASGKGVYEQYF. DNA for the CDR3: TGTGCCAGCGGCAAGGGGGTTTACGAGCAGTACTTC.

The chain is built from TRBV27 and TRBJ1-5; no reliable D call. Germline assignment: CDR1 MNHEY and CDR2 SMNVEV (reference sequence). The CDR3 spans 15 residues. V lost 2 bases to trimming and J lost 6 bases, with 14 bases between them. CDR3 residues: CASSLMAGFSQPQHF. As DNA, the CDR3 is TGTGCCAGCAGTTTAATGGCGGGGTTTAGTCAGCCCCAGCATTTT.

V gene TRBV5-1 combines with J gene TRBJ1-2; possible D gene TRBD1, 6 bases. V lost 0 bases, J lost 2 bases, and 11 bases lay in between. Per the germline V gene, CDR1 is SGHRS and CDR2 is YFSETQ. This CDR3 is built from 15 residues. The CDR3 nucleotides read TGCGCCAGCAGCTTGGTTGGACAGAAGAACTATGGCTACACCTTC. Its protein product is CASSLVGQKNYGYTF.

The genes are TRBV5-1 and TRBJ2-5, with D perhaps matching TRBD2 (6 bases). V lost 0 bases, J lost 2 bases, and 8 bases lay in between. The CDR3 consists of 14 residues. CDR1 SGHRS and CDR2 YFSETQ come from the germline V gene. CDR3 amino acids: CASSLASDQETQYF. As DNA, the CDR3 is TGCGCCAGCAGCTTGGCTAGCGATCAAGAGACCCAGTACTTC.

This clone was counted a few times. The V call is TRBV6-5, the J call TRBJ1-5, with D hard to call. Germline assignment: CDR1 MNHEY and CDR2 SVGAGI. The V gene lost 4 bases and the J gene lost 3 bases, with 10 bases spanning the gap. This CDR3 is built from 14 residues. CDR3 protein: CASSSRRVNQPQHF. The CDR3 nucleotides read TGTGCCAGCAGTTCGAGAAGAGTCAATCAGCCCCAGCATTTT.

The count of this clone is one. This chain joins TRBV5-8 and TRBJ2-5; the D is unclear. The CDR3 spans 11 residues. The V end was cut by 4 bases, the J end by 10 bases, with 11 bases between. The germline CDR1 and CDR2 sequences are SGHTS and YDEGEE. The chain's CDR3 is CASSPRNYQYF. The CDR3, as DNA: TGTGCCAGCAGCCCGAGGAACTACCAGTACTTC.

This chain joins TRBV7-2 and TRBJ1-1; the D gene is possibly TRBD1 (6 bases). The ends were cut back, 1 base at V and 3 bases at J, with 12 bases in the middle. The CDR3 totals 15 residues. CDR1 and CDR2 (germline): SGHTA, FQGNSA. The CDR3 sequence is CASSLGGQGYTEAFF. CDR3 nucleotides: TGTGCCAGCAGCTTAGGGGGTCAGGGGTACACTGAAGCTTTCTTT.

CDR3 nucleotides: TGTGCTAGTGGTTTTCTCCCCCCCGGGACAGGCCACACTGAAGCTTTCTTT. Translated: CASGFLPPGTGHTEAFF. This sequence joins TRBV12-5 and TRBJ1-1; 8 bases match TRBD1. Germline V gives CDR1 LGHNT, CDR2 FRNRAP. The trim removed 3 bases at V and 3 bases at J, leaving 12 bases unmatched. The CDR3 is 17 amino acids. The full variable domain, completed using reference TRBV12-5 and TRBJ1-1, is DARVTQTPRHKVTEMGQEVTMRCQPILGHNTVFWYRQTMMQGLELLAYFRNRAPLDDSGMPKDRFSAEMPDATLATLKIQPSEPRDSAVYFCASGFLPPGTGHTEAFFGQGTRLTVV.

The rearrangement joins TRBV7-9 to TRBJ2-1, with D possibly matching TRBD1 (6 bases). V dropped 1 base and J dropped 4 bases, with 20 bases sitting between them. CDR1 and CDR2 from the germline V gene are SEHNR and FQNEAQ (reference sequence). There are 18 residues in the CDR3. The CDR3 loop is CASSLERSEGHLYNEQFF. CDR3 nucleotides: TGTGCCAGCAGCTTAGAACGGAGTGAGGGACACCTATACAATGAGCAGTTCTTC.

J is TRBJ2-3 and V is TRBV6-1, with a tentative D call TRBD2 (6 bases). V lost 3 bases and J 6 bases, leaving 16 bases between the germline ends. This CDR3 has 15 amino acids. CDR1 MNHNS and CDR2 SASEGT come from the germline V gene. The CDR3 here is CASSEEGGFADTQYF. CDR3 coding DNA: TGTGCCAGCAGTGAGGAGGGAGGATTTGCGGATACGCAGTATTTT.

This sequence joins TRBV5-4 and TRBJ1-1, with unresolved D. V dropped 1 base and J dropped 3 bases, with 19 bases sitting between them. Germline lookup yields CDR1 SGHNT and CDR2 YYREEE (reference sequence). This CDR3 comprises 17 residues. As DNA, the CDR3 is TGTGCCAGCAGCTTGTTTAACCCCTCGGGGTGGGACACTGAAGCTTTCTTT. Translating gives CASSLFNPSGWDTEAFF.

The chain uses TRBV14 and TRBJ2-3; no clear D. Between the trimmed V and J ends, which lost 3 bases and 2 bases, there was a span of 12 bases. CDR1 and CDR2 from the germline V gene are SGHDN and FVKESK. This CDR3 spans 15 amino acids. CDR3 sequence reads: CASSHNERLTDTQYF. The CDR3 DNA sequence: TGTGCCAGCAGCCATAACGAGAGACTCACAGATACGCAGTATTTT.

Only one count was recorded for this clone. Written as DNA, the CDR3 is TGTGCCAGCAGTATAAACAGGGGGCACGAAGAGACCCAGTACTTC. This sequence encodes CASSINRGHEETQYF. This chain uses TRBV6-1 with TRBJ2-5; 9 positions match TRBD1. The CDR3 length is 15 residues. The ends lost 5 bases at V and 3 bases at J; junction bases unmatched: 7. The germline V gene encodes CDR1 MNHNS and CDR2 SASEGT.

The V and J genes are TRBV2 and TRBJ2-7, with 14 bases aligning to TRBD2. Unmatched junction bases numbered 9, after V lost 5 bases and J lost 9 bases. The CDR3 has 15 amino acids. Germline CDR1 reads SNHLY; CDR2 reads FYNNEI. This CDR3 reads CASSLSLGLAGGQYF. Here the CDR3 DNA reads TGTGCCAGCAGTCTCTCCTTAGGACTAGCGGGGGGGCAGTACTTC.

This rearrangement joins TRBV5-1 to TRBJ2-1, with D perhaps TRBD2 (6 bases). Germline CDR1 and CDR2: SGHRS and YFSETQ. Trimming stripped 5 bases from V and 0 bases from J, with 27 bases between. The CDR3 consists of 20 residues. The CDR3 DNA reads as TGCGCCAGCAGGAGGGGTCTCCAGATACTTCAGACTAGCTCCTACAATGAGCAGTTCTTC. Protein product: CASRRGLQILQTSSYNEQFF.

The chain's CDR3 is CASSERKWRNTDTQYF. In DNA, the CDR3 is TGTGCCAGCAGTGAAAGGAAGTGGCGGAACACAGATACGCAGTATTTT. V gene TRBV6-1 combines with J gene TRBJ2-3; D uncertain. V lost 2 bases, J lost 2 bases, and 14 bases lay in between. Germline assignment: CDR1 MNHNS and CDR2 SASEGT. This CDR3 spans 16 amino acids.

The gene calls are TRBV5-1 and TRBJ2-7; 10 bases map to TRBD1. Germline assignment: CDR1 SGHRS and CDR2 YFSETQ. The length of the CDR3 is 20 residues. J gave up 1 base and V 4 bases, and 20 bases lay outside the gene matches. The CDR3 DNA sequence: TGCGCCAGCAGCGGAGACAGGGGGCCTGTTTCTCACTCCCCGTCCTACGAGCAGTACTTC. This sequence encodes CASSGDRGPVSHSPSYEQYF. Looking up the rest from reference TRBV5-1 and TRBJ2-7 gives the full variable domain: KAGVTQTPRYLIKTRGQQVTLSCSPISGHRSVSWYQQTPGQGLQFLFEYFSETQRNKGNFPGRFSGRQFSNSRSEMNVSTLELGDSALYLCASSGDRGPVSHSPSYEQYFGPGTRLTVT.